The TCR beta chain under discussion was sequenced for a study of T cell responses to AZD1222 COVID-19 vaccine. The study's findings and limits: Spike-specific TCR depth and breadth grew after two AZD1222 doses. Spike was spanned by vaccine-associated CD4 TCRs, with dominance at 160-218 and 743-854.

Of note for this clone: What it binds is not known.

There are 13 residues in the CDR3. Germline assignment: CDR1 SGHTA and CDR2 FQGTGA. V was pared by 4 bases and J by 0 bases, with 6 bases between. TCRdb keeps only in-frame clones here, not all; method: immunoSEQ multiplex PCR. The sample carries under 150,000 clones, roughly 89% recorded once. The receptor was isolated from an adult in good health. The material was peripheral blood, obtained on day 0 of AZD1222 vaccination. The chain is built from TRBV7-3 and TRBJ2-5; tentatively, D is TRBD1 or TRBD2 (5 bases each). The CDR3 DNA follows: TGTGCCAGCAGCTGGGACCACCAAGAGACCCAGTACTTC. The encoded protein is CASSWDHQETQYF.